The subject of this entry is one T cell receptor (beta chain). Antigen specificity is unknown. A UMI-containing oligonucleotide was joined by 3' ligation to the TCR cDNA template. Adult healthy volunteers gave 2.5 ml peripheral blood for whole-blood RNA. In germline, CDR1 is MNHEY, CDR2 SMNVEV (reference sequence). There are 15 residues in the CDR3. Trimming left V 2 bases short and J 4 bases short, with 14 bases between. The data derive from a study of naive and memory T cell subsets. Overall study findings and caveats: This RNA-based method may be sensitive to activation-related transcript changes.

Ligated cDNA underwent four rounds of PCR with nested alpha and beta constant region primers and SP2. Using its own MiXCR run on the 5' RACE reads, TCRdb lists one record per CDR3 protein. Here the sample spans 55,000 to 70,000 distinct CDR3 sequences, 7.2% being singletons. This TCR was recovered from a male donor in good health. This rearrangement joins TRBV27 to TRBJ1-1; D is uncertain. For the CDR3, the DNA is TGTGCCAGCAGTTTAGTACCTCCGGCGTCCACTGAAGCTTTCTTT. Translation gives CASSLVPPASTEAFF.